These 31 T cell receptor beta chains originate from one sample sequenced in a study of OX40 agonist ivuxolimab in advanced cancers. Clones were sequenced by immunoSEQ multiplex PCR, and TCRdb holds only the in-frame ones, with some missing. The table has about 54,000 clones, 85% to 90% seen once. The material sequenced was CD4+ or CD8+ T cells sorted from blood, taken in a trial of the OX40 agonist ivuxolimab. These receptors came from an adult with an advanced solid tumor such as melanoma, head and neck, liver or kidney cancer.

The rearrangement links TRBV7-6 to TRBJ1-3; D perhaps matches TRBD1 (5 bases). CDR1 and CDR2 from the germline V gene are SGHVS and FNYEAQ. This CDR3 contains 19 residues. V gave up 1 base and J gave up 7 bases, with 26 bases separating them. CDR3 residues: CASSLEGGGAAGITNTIYF. The CDR3, as DNA: TGTGCCAGCAGCTTAGAAGGCGGAGGGGCCGCAGGGATCACTAACACCATATATTTT.

CDR3 protein: CASSLAGLAGETQYF. In DNA, the CDR3 is TGTGCCAGCAGCTTAGCTGGTCTAGCGGGGGAGACCCAGTACTTC. The chain recombines TRBV13 with TRBJ2-5, with TRBD2 identical over 9 bases. The CDR3 consists of 15 residues. In germline, CDR1 is PRHDT, CDR2 FYEKMQ (reference sequence). The trim removed 1 base at V and 5 bases at J, leaving 5 bases unmatched.

The genes are TRBV19 and TRBJ2-6; no definite D call. CDR1 is LNHDA, CDR2 SQIVND, per germline (reference sequence). CDR3 length equals 16 residues. V was trimmed by 7 bases and J by 0 bases, leaving 13 bases between them. DNA for the CDR3: TGTGCCAGTACCCGAGGACGGGTCTCTGGGGCCAACGTCCTGACTTTC. Its protein is CASTRGRVSGANVLTF.

The chain carries TRBV7-2 and TRBJ1-2, with D unclear. The V end was cut by 1 base, the J end by 5 bases, with 11 bases between. Germline-derived CDR1 and CDR2 are SGHTA and FQGNSA. The CDR3 contains 14 residues. The CDR3 loop reads CASSLGVGSYGYTF. As DNA, the CDR3 is TGTGCCAGCAGCTTAGGGGTGGGGAGTTATGGCTACACCTTC.

The V and J genes are TRBV6-6 and TRBJ2-7; weak D call: TRBD2 (6 bases). Germline lookup yields CDR1 MNHNY and CDR2 SVGAGI (reference sequence). Deletions cut 2 bases from V and 7 bases from J, with 15 bases between. CDR3 length equals 14 residues. The CDR3 DNA sequence: TGTGCCAGCAGTTACGGGGGGACGGAAGTGGAGCAGTACTTC. This gives the protein CASSYGGTEVEQYF.

This rearrangement joins TRBV4-1 to TRBJ2-7; perhaps D is TRBD1 or TRBD2 (5 bases each). Trimming removed 0 bases at V and 1 base at J, with 10 bases between. Germline V gene data show CDR1 as MGHRA and CDR2 as YSYEKL. The CDR3 totals 15 residues. The CDR3 sequence is CASSQDGDRSYEQYF. The CDR3 nucleotides are TGCGCCAGCAGCCAAGATGGGGACCGATCCTACGAGCAGTACTTC.

This chain links TRBV6-5 with TRBJ2-3; 8 bases match TRBD1. CDR3 length: 14 amino acids. V lost 4 bases, J lost 7 bases, and 7 bases stayed unmatched. Germline V gene lookup returns CDR1 MNHEY and CDR2 SVGAGI. This CDR3 reads CASSSQGAVNTQYF. In nucleotides, the CDR3 is TGTGCCAGCAGTTCCCAGGGGGCGGTCAATACGCAGTATTTT.

The chain has TRBV5-1 and TRBJ1-1; TRBD1 agrees at 9 bases. Germline V CDR1 and CDR2: SGHRS, YFSETQ. V gave up 0 bases and J gave up 4 bases; unmatched junction bases: 7. The CDR3 covers 16 residues. CDR3 sequence (DNA): TGCGCCAGCAGCTTGGGGGACAGGGCCGGGGGCACTGAAGCTTTCTTT. This encodes CASSLGDRAGGTEAFF.

This clone was picked up one time. The genes are TRBV18 and TRBJ2-5; 7 positions match TRBD1. Germline-derived CDR1 and CDR2 are KGHSH and LQKENI. CDR3 length: 13 amino acids. V was clipped by 5 bases and J by 2 bases; unmatched bases: 2. CDR3 coding DNA: TGTGCCAGCTCAACAGGGGATCAAGAGACCCAGTACTTC. Amino acid sequence: CASSTGDQETQYF.

This chain links TRBV7-3 with TRBJ1-5; unclear D gene. This CDR3 is 15 amino acids long. Germline V gene lookup returns CDR1 SGHTA and CDR2 FQGTGA. Trimming pared 5 bases from V and 7 bases from J, leaving 18 bases between. CDR3 coding DNA: TGTGCCAGCAGCCCGGAGACCCCGGTGGTCCAGCCCCAGCATTTT. The encoded protein is CASSPETPVVQPQHF. The whole variable domain, remainder taken from reference TRBV7-3 and TRBJ1-5, is GAGVSQTPSNKVTEKGKYVELRCDPISGHTALYWYRQSLGQGPEFLIYFQGTGAADDSGLPNDRFFAVRPEGSVSTLKIQRTERGDSAVYLCASSPETPVVQPQHFGDGTRLSIL.

The chain couples TRBV6-6 to TRBJ2-1, with TRBD1 as a possible D gene (6 bases). The ends were cut back, 2 bases at V and 7 bases at J, with 18 bases in the middle. The CDR3 contains 16 residues. Germline lookup yields CDR1 MNHNY and CDR2 SVGAGI (reference sequence). The CDR3 bases are TGTGCCAGCAGTTACCCTTTAAGGGACAATAAAAATGAGCAGTTCTTC. Translated, it gives CASSYPLRDNKNEQFF.

The CDR3 nucleotides are TGCGCCAGCAGCTTGGGGGGCGTTGACTATGGCTACACCTTC. Protein sequence: CASSLGGVDYGYTF. The rearrangement joins TRBV5-1 to TRBJ1-2; tentative D call: TRBD1 (5 bases). The CDR3 consists of 14 residues. The V end lost 0 bases, the J end lost 3 bases, and 9 bases lay between the germline ends. Germline loops: CDR1 SGHRS, CDR2 YFSETQ.

This clone was seen more than once but under ten times. The chain has TRBV5-6 and TRBJ2-1; D tentatively fits TRBD1 or TRBD2 (5 bases each). The CDR3 extends over 16 amino acids. Trimming left V 3 bases short and J 4 bases short, with 17 bases between. Germline assignment: CDR1 SGHDT and CDR2 YYEEEE. The CDR3 is CASSWGSLAGYNEQFF. As DNA, the CDR3 is TGTGCCAGCAGCTGGGGGAGTCTGGCGGGTTACAATGAGCAGTTCTTC.

This rearrangement joins TRBV28 to TRBJ1-1; 9 positions agree with TRBD1. Losses at the gene ends were 10 bases for V and 4 bases for J; bases not matched to a gene: 13. CDR1 and CDR2 from the germline V gene are MDHEN and SYDVKM. The length of the CDR3 is 15 residues. The CDR3, as DNA: TGTGCCATCCGCCCGGGACAGGGCTTCGGCACTGAAGCTTTCTTT. The encoded protein is CAIRPGQGFGTEAFF.

The chain carries TRBV6-5 and TRBJ1-1; D possibly corresponds to TRBD1 (5 bases). Germline CDR1 MNHEY, CDR2 SVGAGI. The CDR3 runs 15 residues. The V end lost 0 bases, the J end lost 5 bases, and 13 bases lay between the germline ends. The CDR3, as DNA: TGTGCCAGCAGTTACTCGGGGGAGATGCGGACTGAAGCTTTCTTT. Translated, it gives CASSYSGEMRTEAFF.

The chain links TRBV11-3 to TRBJ2-7, with TRBD2 identical over 7 bases. The trim removed 3 bases at V and 6 bases at J, leaving 5 bases unmatched. The germline V gene has CDR1 SGHNT and CDR2 YENEEA. The CDR3 sequence is 13 residues long. The CDR3 loop is CASSFREVSEQYF. The CDR3 DNA sequence: TGTGCCAGCAGCTTTCGGGAGGTCAGCGAGCAGTACTTC. The whole variable domain, filled in from reference TRBV11-3 and TRBJ2-7, reads EAGVVQSPRYKIIEKKQPVAFWCNPISGHNTLYWYLQNLGQGPELLIRYENEEAVDDSQLPKDRFSAERLKGVDSTLKIQPAELGDSAVYLCASSFREVSEQYFGPGTRLTVT.

The chain employs TRBV5-1 and TRBJ2-7; 7 positions agree with TRBD1. The CDR3 totals 14 residues. Germline-derived CDR1 and CDR2 are SGHRS and YFSETQ. V was pared by 2 bases and J by 2 bases, with 4 bases of the junction left unmatched. CDR3 amino acids: CASSLGTVTYEQYF. In nucleotides, the CDR3 is TGCGCCAGCAGCTTAGGGACAGTCACCTACGAGCAGTACTTC.

The chain is built from TRBV7-6 and TRBJ2-3; D gene ambiguous. This CDR3 contains 13 residues. CDR1 and CDR2 from the germline V gene are SGHVS and FNYEAQ. V was trimmed by 5 bases and J by 4 bases, leaving 10 bases between them. The CDR3 region has the DNA TGTGCCAGCAGCCCACAGTTTCCAGATACGCAGTATTTT. This gives the protein CASSPQFPDTQYF.

The chain uses TRBV11-2 and TRBJ1-2; D call uncertain. Germline values: CDR1 SGHAT, CDR2 FQNNGV. Trimming removed 5 bases at V and 2 bases at J, with 12 bases between. The CDR3 contains 14 residues. This CDR3 is CASSIQDGNYGYTF. CDR3 bases: TGTGCCAGCAGCATTCAGGACGGGAACTATGGCTACACCTTC.

The rearrangement links TRBV7-2 to TRBJ2-7; D may correspond to TRBD1 or TRBD2 (7 bases each). The V and J ends lost 5 bases and 3 bases respectively, with 17 bases between them. The CDR3 runs 15 residues. Looked up from germline, CDR1 is SGHTA and CDR2 is FQGNSA. CDR3 nucleotide sequence: TGTGCCAGCAGCAGCGGGACAGCCGCCTTCTACGAGCAGTACTTC. This encodes CASSSGTAAFYEQYF. Full variable domain (outside the CDR3, taken from reference TRBV7-2 and TRBJ2-7): GAGVSQSPSNKVTEKGKDVELRCDPISGHTALYWYRQSLGQGLEFLIYFQGNSAPDKSGLPSDRFSAERTGGSVSTLTIQRTQQEDSAVYLCASSSGTAAFYEQYFGPGTRLTVT.

The V and J genes are TRBV11-2 and TRBJ2-1; 8 bases align to TRBD2. V shed 1 base and J 5 bases; nucleotides not matched to a gene: 4. Germline V gene sequence: CDR1 SGHAT, CDR2 FQNNGV. The CDR3 has 15 residues. The CDR3 coding sequence is TGTGCCAGCAGCTTAGGCGGCGGGGGGAACAATGAGCAGTTCTTC. This sequence encodes CASSLGGGGNNEQFF.

The V gene is TRBV5-1, the J gene TRBJ1-2; possibly TRBD1 for D (5 bases). The CDR3 loop spans 14 amino acids. Between the trimmed V and J ends, which lost 1 base and 2 bases, there was a span of 9 bases. The germline gives CDR1 SGHRS, CDR2 YFSETQ. The DNA for the CDR3 is TGCGCCAGCAGCTTGTTAGGGGACAACTATGGCTACACCTTC. It translates to CASSLLGDNYGYTF.

This chain joins TRBV6-4 and TRBJ2-1; 13 nucleotides line up with TRBD2. There are 15 residues in the CDR3. J gave up 2 bases and V 11 bases, and 6 bases lay outside the gene matches. The germline CDR1 and CDR2 sequences are MRHNA and SNTAGT. This CDR3 reads CASRLAGGPYNEQFF. CDR3 coding DNA: TGTGCCTCCCGACTAGCGGGGGGCCCCTACAATGAGCAGTTCTTC.

The chain carries TRBV7-2 and TRBJ2-3; TRBD2 matches at 7 bases. Trimming at V came to 4 bases and at J to 3 bases, leaving 4 bases not matched to a gene. There are 14 residues in the CDR3. Germline V gene lookup returns CDR1 SGHTA and CDR2 FQGNSA. Here the CDR3 DNA reads TGTGCCAGCAGCTGGGGAGGGGTGACAGATACGCAGTATTTT. As protein: CASSWGGVTDTQYF.

V gene TRBV30 combines with J gene TRBJ2-2; 7 nucleotides match TRBD2. Germline CDR1 reads GTSNPN; CDR2 reads SVGIG (reference sequence). V dropped 0 bases and J dropped 0; count of bases not matched to a gene: 1. The CDR3 is made up of 15 amino acids. As DNA, the CDR3 is TGTGCCTGGAGTGTACTAGCGTCGAACACCGGGGAGCTGTTTTTT. Amino acid sequence: CAWSVLASNTGELFF.

V usage is TRBV5-1 and J usage is TRBJ1-1; possibly TRBD1 for D (5 bases). From germline, CDR1 is SGHRS and CDR2 YFSETQ. Trimming removed 0 bases from V and 2 bases from J, with 11 bases in between. CDR3 length: 15 residues. CDR3 region: CASSLGGAGNTEAFF. Here the CDR3 DNA reads TGCGCCAGCAGCTTGGGCGGGGCAGGAAACACTGAAGCTTTCTTT. Drawing the rest from reference TRBV5-1 and TRBJ1-1, the complete variable domain is KAGVTQTPRYLIKTRGQQVTLSCSPISGHRSVSWYQQTPGQGLQFLFEYFSETQRNKGNFPGRFSGRQFSNSRSEMNVSTLELGDSALYLCASSLGGAGNTEAFFGQGTRLTVV.

This rearrangement joins TRBV6-6 to TRBJ1-4; no clear D gene. The CDR3 contains 15 residues. The germline CDR1 and CDR2 sequences are MNHNY and SVGAGI (reference sequence). V was cut by 6 bases and J by 0 bases, with 11 bases left in between. This CDR3 is CASSLTGATNEKLFF. The DNA of the CDR3 is TGTGCCAGCAGCCTGACCGGCGCAACTAATGAAAAACTGTTTTTT.

This clone was seen more than once but under ten times. The chain employs TRBV30 and TRBJ1-5, with 9 bases identical to TRBD1. The CDR3 is made up of 13 amino acids. Germline V gene data show CDR1 as GTSNPN and CDR2 as SVGIG (reference sequence). With V trimmed by 2 bases and J by 7 bases, 3 bases remained unmatched. CDR3 in DNA: TGTGCCTGGAGTAGACAGGGGGGGCAGCCCCAGCATTTT. The encoded protein is CAWSRQGGQPQHF.

This clone showed up just once. V is TRBV28 and J is TRBJ2-7; no reliable D call. CDR1 MDHEN and CDR2 SYDVKM come from the germline V gene. The CDR3 extends over 11 amino acids. V was trimmed by 5 bases and J by 1 base, leaving 3 bases between them. This CDR3 is CASSQSYEQYF. DNA of the CDR3: TGTGCCAGCAGTCAATCCTACGAGCAGTACTTC.

This chain links TRBV7-8 with TRBJ1-4; 7 positions agree with TRBD1. From germline, CDR1 is SGHVS and CDR2 FQNEAQ. After removal of 5 bases from V and 7 bases from J, the junction contained 7 bases not matched to a gene. This CDR3 region has 14 residues. Written as DNA, the CDR3 is TGTGCCAGCAGCGTGACAGGGAGGGTTGAAAAACTGTTTTTT. Amino acids: CASSVTGRVEKLFF.

CDR3 residues: CASSIKPTPSYEQYF. Here the CDR3 DNA reads TGTGCCAGTAGTATAAAGCCCACTCCCTCCTACGAGCAGTACTTC. This rearrangement joins TRBV19 to TRBJ2-7; no clear D. V shed 2 bases and J shed 0 bases, with 11 bases lying between them. The CDR3 sequence is 15 residues long. Germline V gene sequence: CDR1 LNHDA, CDR2 SQIVND (reference sequence).